This T cell receptor (beta chain) was found in a study of lymphopenia after photon versus proton radiotherapy. As for this clone: Its antigen is still unknown.

Study results and caveats: Proton therapy kept repertoires fairly stable, unlike photons, which gained effector/memory cells. Better survival with proton therapy was suggested as possible, not demonstrated. After the lymphocyte nadir, photon-treated repertoires showed oligoclonal expansion, especially of CD8+ Temra cells. In patients who died, overall survival fell as post-nadir TCR diversity dropped more.

Data came from immunoSEQ multiplex PCR; TCRdb stores just in-frame clones and leaves some out. The data contain about 50,000 clones, around 83% of them singletons. The CDR3 spans 15 residues. Trimming took 0 bases from V and 2 from J, leaving 6 bases between them. The germline V gene encodes CDR1 SGHKS and CDR2 YYEKEE (reference sequence). Specimen: peripheral blood, collected from a patient treated with photon-based radiotherapy. This clonotype was sampled from a man aged 45-65 years with gastric cancer. This chain joins TRBV5-5 and TRBJ2-6; D remains unclear. In DNA form, the CDR3 reads TGTGCCAGCAGCTTGGATACCGCTGGGGCCAACGTCCTGACTTTC. Its protein product is CASSLDTAGANVLTF.